This T cell receptor beta chain was retrieved from a study of identical twins. Study-wide results and caveats: For monozygotic twins, models underestimated out-of-frame TCR alpha sharing.

One entry per CDR3 protein, called by TCRdb with MiXCR from the 5' RACE reads. The table records about 1.7 million distinct CDR3 sequences, 25% to 35% of them present only once. Comment on this clonotype: As yet, its antigen is unknown.

V was pared by 4 bases and J by 0 bases, with 9 bases between. The CDR3 runs to 15 residues. Germline V gene lookup returns CDR1 MNHEY and CDR2 SVGAGI. This clonotype was sampled from a newborn girl in good health. The rearrangement links TRBV6-5 to TRBJ2-2; maybe TRBD2 (6 bases). The sequenced sample consisted of cord blood. In DNA form, the CDR3 reads TGTGCCAGCAGTTCGGGAGCGACGAACACCGGGGAGCTGTTTTTT. This encodes CASSSGATNTGELFF.